The entry below describes one TCR beta chain. Its cognate antigen has yet to be identified. Within one base of it there is no much larger clone, and no base qualities were kept. The data were obtained in a study of T cell responses to AZD1222 COVID-19 vaccine (dated by TCRdb to the early 2020s). At the level of the whole study: TCR sequencing was performed for some 250 trial participants, of whom about 200 were given two doses of AZD1222 and around 25 were given two doses of MenACWY control vaccine. Enrollment into the trials was organized by age into subgroups of 18-55, 56-69 and 70-plus years, and those subgroups contained approximately 160, 26 and 62 TCR-sequenced participants, respectively. Overall study results and their limits: Vaccine-associated CD4 TCRs spanned the whole spike protein, with dominant responses in regions 160-218 and 743-854. Participants were mostly white British and included more females than males, and it was suggested by the authors that clonal diversity may have been underestimated. In the small 56-69-year group, the increase in depth fell short of significance, most likely because of low power. Reportedly, close to half of the unique spike-specific TCRs recognized epitopes lying outside the regions that are mutated in the B.1.351 and B.1.1.7 variants. Spike-specific TCR breadth and depth rose significantly after two AZD1222 doses compared with day 0 and with MenACWY recipients. Conclusions about previously exposed vaccinees are limited because only a handful of AZD1222 recipients were SARS-CoV-2 seropositive at baseline. No day 14 peak-response samples were available, so repertoires were characterized only after the peak T cell response.

The time point tag for this specimen amounts to: about 28 days (+/-7) after the second vaccine dose. In the paper's terms, the treatment or condition label means: meningococcal conjugate vaccine given as trial control. Vaccinee samples were obtained from the UK trials COV001 and COV002, which included a single-blind randomized controlled phase 2/3 trial of AZD1222 (ChAdOx1 nCoV-19) in healthy adults. Trial participant PBMC samples were collected at day 0 and day 28 after the second dose for TCRbeta chain sequencing. The CDR3 regions of human TCRbeta chains were subjected to immunosequencing. In the authors' own workflow: TCRs in the repertoires were matched against a reference library of SARS-CoV-2-specific TCRs that had been generated with the MIRA antigen-specificity platform. Breadth was defined as the fraction of unique TCRs that were SARS-CoV-2-associated. Depth was defined as the fraction of total T cells that were SARS-CoV-2-associated. Using the MIRA data, every spike-specific TCR was mapped to the spike region that the TCR reacted to and assigned to either a CD4 or a CD8 class. Log10-transformed breadth and depth values were compared by one-way ANOVA with Sidak's multiple comparisons tests. TCRdb re-hosts the immuneACCESS table, in-frame sequences only. Its copies lack some clones; in the studies checked, an unresolved V gene accounts for under half of them, and the cause for the rest is not known. Clonal size and the V and J genes are those of that table, whereas D and trimming came from the DNA. Recorded for this sample are about 140,000 clones; roughly 90% of them occurred a single time. Clones ranked in the top ten supply 4.5% to 5.5% of the sample.

The TCR comes from an adult who received the MenACWY meningococcal vaccine as a control. The sequences come from peripheral blood, collected 28 days after the second dose of the MenACWY control vaccine.

The DNA sequence reads TGCGCCAGCAGCCTGGCCAGCTCCTACGAGCAGTACTTC. The translation is CASSLASSYEQYF. Rearrangement joined TRBV4-3 to TRBJ2-7; the D gene identity is not certain. CDR1 is given as LGHNA and CDR2 as YSLEER, both from the germline V gene. V was cut back by 4 bases and J by 0 bases, leaving a gap of 7 bases between them. From the cysteine up to the phenylalanine, the CDR3 has a length of 13 residues. The read is trimmed to its CDR3 DNA, 39 bases read in frame from base 1.